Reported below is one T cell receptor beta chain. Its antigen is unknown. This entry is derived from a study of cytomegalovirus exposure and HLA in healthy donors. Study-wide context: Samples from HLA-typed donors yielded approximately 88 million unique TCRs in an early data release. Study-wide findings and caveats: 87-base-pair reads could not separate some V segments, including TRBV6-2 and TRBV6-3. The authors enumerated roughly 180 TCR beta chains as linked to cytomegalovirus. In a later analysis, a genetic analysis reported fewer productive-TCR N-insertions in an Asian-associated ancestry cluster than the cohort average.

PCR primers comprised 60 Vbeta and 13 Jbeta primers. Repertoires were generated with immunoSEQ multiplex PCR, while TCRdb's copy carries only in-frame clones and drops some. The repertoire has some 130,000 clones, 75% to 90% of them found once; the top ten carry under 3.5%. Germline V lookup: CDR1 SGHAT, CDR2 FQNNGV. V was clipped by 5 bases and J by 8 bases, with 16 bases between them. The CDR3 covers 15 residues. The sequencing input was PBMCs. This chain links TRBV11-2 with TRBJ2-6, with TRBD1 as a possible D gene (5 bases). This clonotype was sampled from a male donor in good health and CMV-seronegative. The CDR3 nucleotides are TGTGCCAGCAGCACCAGGGATCTAAGGTCCAACGTCCTGACTTTC. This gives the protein CASSTRDLRSNVLTF. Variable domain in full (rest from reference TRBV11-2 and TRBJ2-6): EAGVAQSPRYKIIEKRQSVAFWCNPISGHATLYWYQQILGQGPKLLIQFQNNGVVDDSQLPKDRFSAERLKGVDSTLKIQPAKLEDSAVYLCASSTRDLRSNVLTFGAGSRLTVL.